This T cell receptor beta chain was captured by sequencing in a study of early T cells in non-severe SARS-CoV-2 infection. On the study more broadly: Unsorted whole blood bulk RNA was sequenced, with unpaired chains. Study-wide points: VDJdb matches were skewed toward anti-spike CD8 T cell responses.

Unique molecular identifiers (one per individual cDNA molecule) were attached. TCRdb itself ran the 5' RACE reads through MiXCR, one entry per CDR3 protein. This table holds about 60,000 distinct CDR3 sequences, over 5% found once. With respect to this clonotype: Its antigen is still unknown.

Specimen: whole blood. This TCR came from an adult who was a healthcare worker with PCR-confirmed SARS-CoV-2 infection or an uninfected control (not recorded which).

The CDR3 sequence: CATRTGGQETQYF. For the CDR3, the DNA is TGTGCCACGAGGACAGGGGGCCAAGAGACCCAGTACTTC. The V gene is TRBV10-3, the J gene TRBJ2-5; 10 nucleotides line up with TRBD1. CDR1 is ENHRY, CDR2 SYGVKD, per germline. This CDR3 contains 13 residues. The junction had 3 bases not matched to a gene; V was cut back by 10 bases and J by 1 base.